This T cell receptor beta chain comes out of a study of technical replicates of blood from several donors. Using immunoSEQ multiplex PCR, the repertoire was profiled, and TCRdb retains in-frame clones only, with some absent. This table holds 75,000 to 95,000 clones, approximately 91% found once. The germline V gene encodes CDR1 ENHRY and CDR2 SYGVKD. Trimming removed 4 bases at V and 3 bases at J, with 9 bases between. CDR3 size: 13 residues. The V gene is TRBV10-3, the J gene TRBJ2-5; D remains unclear. The receptor was derived from a human donor in good health. Sequenced material: T cells isolated from PBMCs. The CDR3 coding sequence is TGTGCCATCAGTGTTGAGGAGAAAGAGACCCAGTACTTC. Encoded protein: CAISVEEKETQYF.